The sequence of this T cell receptor (beta chain) was determined in a study of identical twins. TCRdb redid the calling of the 5' RACE reads with MiXCR, one entry per CDR3 protein. The data hold some 100,000 distinct CDR3 sequences, with roughly 6% observed a single time. The sample holds many counts of this clonotype. CDR1 is DFQATT, CDR2 SNEGSKA, per germline (reference sequence). V lost 6 bases to trimming and J lost 8 bases, with 13 bases between them. CDR3 size: 11 residues. The sample was memory T cells sorted from blood. The TCR originated in a woman between 45 and 60 years old in good health. The rearrangement uses TRBV20-1 and TRBJ1-2; no reliable D call. The CDR3 coding sequence is TGCAGTGCCTGGAGGCAAGGGGGCTACACCTTC. Protein product: CSAWRQGGYTF.